This is a list of T cell receptor beta chains from one sample in a study of response to subunit inactivated influenza vaccine. TCRdb recomputed calls from the RT-PCR reads with MiXCR, one row per CDR3 protein. The profile shows 150,000 to 200,000 distinct CDR3 sequences, about a tenth of them singletons. Here the sequenced sample was non-naive T cells sorted from PBMCs, taken about 40 days after vaccination. All receptors come from a man in his forties or fifties who received an inactivated influenza vaccine. Each CDR3 is given with its conserved first and last residue. Fields, in order: V gene, D gene, J gene, CDR3 length, clone size, CDR3 protein, CDR3 DNA. D genes are given only for firm matches. Clone size is shown for a subset of rows, as once, few, many or a class of expanded clone.

V: TRBV19; D: .; J: TRBJ1-1; length: 14; size: .; CDR3: CASSIAGVVTEAFF; DNA: TGTGCCAGTAGTATAGCAGGGGTGGTCACTGAAGCTTTCTTT
V: TRBV6-1; D: .; J: TRBJ1-6; length: 15; size: .; CDR3: CASSERGLGDSPLHF; DNA: TGTGCCAGCAGTGAACGAGGCCTCGGTGATTCACCCCTCCACTTT
V: TRBV30; D: .; J: TRBJ1-5; length: 14; size: .; CDR3: CAWSTGRPNQPQHF; DNA: TGTGCCTGGAGTACCGGACGGCCCAATCAGCCCCAGCATTTT
V: TRBV5-5; D: TRBD2; J: TRBJ2-1; length: 15; size: many; CDR3: CASSLALTSGIGQFF; DNA: TGTGCCAGCAGCCTGGCCCTGACTAGCGGGATTGGGCAGTTCTTC
V: TRBV19; D: .; J: TRBJ2-5; length: 13; size: many; CDR3: CASSIDDGETQYF; DNA: TGTGCCAGTAGTATAGATGATGGAGAGACCCAGTACTTC
V: TRBV5-1; D: .; J: TRBJ1-1; length: 13; size: many; CDR3: CASSPGQNTEAFF; DNA: TGCGCCAGCAGCCCGGGACAGAACACTGAAGCTTTCTTT
V: TRBV15; D: .; J: TRBJ2-3; length: 15; size: medium-sized; CDR3: CATSRGETATDTQYF; DNA: TGTGCCACCAGCAGGGGGGAAACAGCCACAGATACGCAGTATTTT
V: TRBV27; D: .; J: TRBJ2-3; length: 14; size: .; CDR3: CASSPDRYTDTQYF; DNA: TGTGCCAGCAGTCCAGACAGGTACACAGATACGCAGTATTTT
V: TRBV20-1; D: .; J: TRBJ1-5; length: 14; size: few; CDR3: CSARGTAYNQPQHF; DNA: TGCAGTGCTAGAGGGACAGCCTACAATCAGCCCCAGCATTTT
V: TRBV7-2; D: .; J: TRBJ2-2; length: 14; size: .; CDR3: CASRITQNTGELFF; DNA: TGTGCCAGCAGGATTACGCAGAACACCGGGGAGCTGTTTTTT
V: TRBV5-1; D: .; J: TRBJ2-1; length: 15; size: .; CDR3: CASEKSGAGVSEQFF; DNA: TGCGCCAGTGAAAAATCCGGGGCAGGGGTTAGTGAGCAGTTCTTC
V: TRBV5-6; D: TRBD1; J: TRBJ1-2; length: 15; size: many; CDR3: CASSHPTGGEYGYTF; DNA: TGTGCCAGCAGCCATCCGACAGGGGGAGAATATGGCTACACCTTC
V: TRBV4-3; D: TRBD1; J: TRBJ2-7; length: 15; size: .; CDR3: CASSQDLGQVGEQYF; DNA: TGCGCCAGCAGCCAAGACCTTGGACAGGTGGGCGAGCAGTACTTC
V: TRBV3-1; D: .; J: TRBJ1-4; length: 13; size: .; CDR3: CASSQNTNEKLFF; DNA: TGTGCCAGCAGCCAGAACACTAATGAAAAACTGTTTTTT
V: TRBV4-3; D: .; J: TRBJ1-3; length: 15; size: .; CDR3: CASSQDPVSGNTIYF; DNA: TGCGCCAGCAGCCAAGACCCGGTCTCTGGTAACACCATATATTTT
V: TRBV9; D: TRBD2; J: TRBJ2-1; length: 15; size: .; CDR3: CASSPTSGWFNEQFF; DNA: TGTGCCAGCAGCCCGACTAGCGGGTGGTTCAATGAGCAGTTCTTC
V: TRBV7-9; D: .; J: TRBJ1-2; length: 13; size: many; CDR3: CASSLGRQVGYTF; DNA: TGTGCCAGCAGCTTAGGTCGGCAGGTTGGCTACACCTTC
V: TRBV12-3/TRBV12-4; D: TRBD2; J: TRBJ2-1; length: 14; size: many; CDR3: CASSPGTTLNEQFF; DNA: TGTGCCAGCAGTCCGGGGACTACCCTCAATGAGCAGTTCTTC
V: TRBV15; D: TRBD1; J: TRBJ1-5; length: 15; size: few; CDR3: CATSSRTGGYQPQHF; DNA: TGTGCCACCAGCAGCCGAACAGGGGGCTATCAGCCCCAGCATTTT
V: TRBV7-2; D: .; J: TRBJ1-2; length: 16; size: .; CDR3: CASSLEGGVSGYGYTF; DNA: TGTGCCAGCAGCTTAGAGGGGGGGGTTTCGGGTTATGGCTACACCTTC